This is a list of T cell receptor beta chains from one sample in a study of OX40 agonist ivuxolimab in advanced cancers. The method was immunoSEQ multiplex PCR; TCRdb's version includes in-frame clones alone and lacks a portion of them. This sample has 40,000 to 45,000 clones; 80% occur once, and the top ten carry over 3.5%. The material was CD4+ or CD8+ T cells sorted from blood, obtained in a trial of the OX40 agonist ivuxolimab. Every receptor here comes from an adult with an advanced solid tumor such as melanoma, head and neck, liver or kidney cancer. Each CDR3 is given with its conserved first and last residue. D genes are given only for firm matches. Size tells how often a clone was seen (once, few, many) or the class of an expanded clone, and some rows leave it out.

size,V,D,J,CDR3,DNA
once,TRBV2,TRBD2,TRBJ2-7,CASSPSGSGEQYF,TGTGCCAGCAGCCCTAGCGGGAGTGGCGAGCAGTACTTC
NA,TRBV5-6,NA,TRBJ2-7,CASSFASVQYF,TGTGCCAGCAGCTTTGCAAGTGTGCAGTACTTC
NA,TRBV5-1,NA,TRBJ2-1,CASSFGTDNEQFF,TGCGCCAGCAGCTTTGGGACCGACAATGAGCAGTTCTTC
few,TRBV5-1,TRBD1,TRBJ1-1,CASSFEQGSTTTTFF,TGCGCCAGCAGCTTTGAACAGGGGTCAACGACGACGACTTTCTTT
few,TRBV5-1,NA,TRBJ1-2,CASSLGVSGEGYTF,TGCGCCAGCAGCTTGGGAGTTTCGGGGGAAGGCTACACCTTC
NA,TRBV5-5,NA,TRBJ2-7,CASSFAAGRSYEQYF,TGTGCCAGCAGCTTTGCTGCAGGACGCTCCTACGAGCAGTACTTC
NA,TRBV12-5,NA,TRBJ1-2,CASGLFQGKGYTF,TGTGCTAGTGGTTTGTTCCAGGGTAAAGGCTACACCTTC
NA,TRBV14,NA,TRBJ1-1,CASSLAQGSATEAFF,TGTGCCAGCAGCCTAGCACAGGGATCCGCGACTGAAGCTTTCTTT
NA,TRBV4-3,TRBD2,TRBJ2-5,CASSLGTSGGETQYF,TGCGCCAGCAGCCTCGGGACTAGCGGGGGAGAGACCCAGTACTTC
NA,TRBV30,NA,TRBJ2-1,CAWSLTDNEQFF,TGTGCCTGGAGTCTTACGGACAATGAGCAGTTCTTC
NA,TRBV5-4,TRBD2,TRBJ2-3,CASSGRLAGSTDTQYF,TGTGCCAGCAGCGGTAGACTAGCGGGGAGCACAGATACGCAGTATTTT
NA,TRBV19,NA,TRBJ1-1,CASKDRREAFF,TGTGCCAGTAAGGACAGACGTGAAGCTTTCTTT